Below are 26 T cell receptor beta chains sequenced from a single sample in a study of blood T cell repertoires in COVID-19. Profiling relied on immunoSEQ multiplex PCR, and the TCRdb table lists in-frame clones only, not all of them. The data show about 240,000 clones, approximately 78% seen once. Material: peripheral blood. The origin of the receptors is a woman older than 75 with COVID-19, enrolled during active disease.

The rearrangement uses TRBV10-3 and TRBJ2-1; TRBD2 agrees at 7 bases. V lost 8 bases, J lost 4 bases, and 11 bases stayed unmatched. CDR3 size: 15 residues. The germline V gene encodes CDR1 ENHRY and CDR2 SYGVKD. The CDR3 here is CAIGPPTAGYNEQFF. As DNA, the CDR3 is TGTGCCATCGGCCCCCCCACAGCGGGGTACAATGAGCAGTTCTTC.

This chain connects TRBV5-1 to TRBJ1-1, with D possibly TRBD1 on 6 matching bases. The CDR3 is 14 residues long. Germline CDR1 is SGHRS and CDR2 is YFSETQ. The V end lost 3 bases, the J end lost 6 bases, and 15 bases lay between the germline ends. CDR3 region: CASSSRQGSAEAFF. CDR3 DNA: TGCGCCAGCAGCTCCCGGCAGGGGTCGGCTGAAGCTTTCTTT. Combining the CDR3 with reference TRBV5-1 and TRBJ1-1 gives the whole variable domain KAGVTQTPRYLIKTRGQQVTLSCSPISGHRSVSWYQQTPGQGLQFLFEYFSETQRNKGNFPGRFSGRQFSNSRSEMNVSTLELGDSALYLCASSSRQGSAEAFFGQGTRLTVV.

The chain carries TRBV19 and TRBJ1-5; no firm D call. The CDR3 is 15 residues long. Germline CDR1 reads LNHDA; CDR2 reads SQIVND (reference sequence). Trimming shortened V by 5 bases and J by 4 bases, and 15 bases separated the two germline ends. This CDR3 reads CASSPGRGGNQPQHF. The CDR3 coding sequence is TGTGCCAGTAGTCCCGGACGGGGAGGGAATCAGCCCCAGCATTTT.

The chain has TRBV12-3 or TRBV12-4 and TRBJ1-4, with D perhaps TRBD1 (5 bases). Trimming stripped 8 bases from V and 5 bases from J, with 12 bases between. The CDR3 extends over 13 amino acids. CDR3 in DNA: TGTGCCAGCGGAGGGACGGGGAATGAAAAACTGTTTTTT. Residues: CASGGTGNEKLFF.

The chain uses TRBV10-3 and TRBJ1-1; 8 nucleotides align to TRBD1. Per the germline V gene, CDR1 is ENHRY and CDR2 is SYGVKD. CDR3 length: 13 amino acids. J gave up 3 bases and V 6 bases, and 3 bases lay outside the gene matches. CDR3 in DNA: TGTGCCATCAGGGACAGGGAGGACACTGAAGCTTTCTTT. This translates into CAIRDREDTEAFF.

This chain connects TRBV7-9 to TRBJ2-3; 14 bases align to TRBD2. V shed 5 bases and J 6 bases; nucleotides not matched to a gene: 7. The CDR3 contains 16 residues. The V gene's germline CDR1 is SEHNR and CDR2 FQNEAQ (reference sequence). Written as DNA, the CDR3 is TGTGCCAGCAGCCCCAGACTAGCGGGGGGGCCGGATACGCAGTATTTT. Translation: CASSPRLAGGPDTQYF.

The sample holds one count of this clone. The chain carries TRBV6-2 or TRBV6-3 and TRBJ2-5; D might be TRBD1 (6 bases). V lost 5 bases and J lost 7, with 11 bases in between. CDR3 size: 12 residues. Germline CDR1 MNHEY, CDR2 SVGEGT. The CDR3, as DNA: TGTGCCAGCAGTACAGGGTTGGGGACCCAGTACTTC. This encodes CASSTGLGTQYF.

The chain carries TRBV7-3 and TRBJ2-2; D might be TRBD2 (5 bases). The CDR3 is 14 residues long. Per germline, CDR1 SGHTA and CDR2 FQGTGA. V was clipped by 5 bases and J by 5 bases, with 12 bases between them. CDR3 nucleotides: TGTGCCAGCAGCGGGAGCGCTCATACCGGGGAGCTGTTTTTT. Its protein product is CASSGSAHTGELFF.

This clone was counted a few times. In nucleotides, the CDR3 is TGCAGCGTTGAGAGTGGCGGGGGGGCTGAGACCCAGTACTTC. It encodes CSVESGGGAETQYF. V and J are TRBV29-1 and TRBJ2-5; 9 positions match TRBD2. CDR3 length equals 14 residues. Losses at the gene ends were 3 bases for V and 5 bases for J; bases not matched to a gene: 7. CDR1 SQVTM and CDR2 ANQGSEA come from the germline V gene.

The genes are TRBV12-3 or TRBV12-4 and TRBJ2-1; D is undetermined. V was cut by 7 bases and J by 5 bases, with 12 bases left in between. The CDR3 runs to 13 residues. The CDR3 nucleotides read TGTGCCAGCAAGTCCTATCTGGACAATGAGCAGTTCTTC. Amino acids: CASKSYLDNEQFF.

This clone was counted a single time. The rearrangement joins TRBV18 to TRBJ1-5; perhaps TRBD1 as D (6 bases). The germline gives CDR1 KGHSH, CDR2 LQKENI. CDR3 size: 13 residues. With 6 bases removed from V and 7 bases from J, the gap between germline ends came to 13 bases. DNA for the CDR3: TGTGCCAGCTCCACAGGGCAAAGCCAGCCCCAGCATTTT. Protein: CASSTGQSQPQHF.

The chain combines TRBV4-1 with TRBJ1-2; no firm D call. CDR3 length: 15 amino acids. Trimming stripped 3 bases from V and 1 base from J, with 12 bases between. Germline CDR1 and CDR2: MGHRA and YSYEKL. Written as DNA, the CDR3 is TGCGCCAGCAGCCACCCTACTGCCCTTAACTATGGCTACACCTTC. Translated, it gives CASSHPTALNYGYTF.

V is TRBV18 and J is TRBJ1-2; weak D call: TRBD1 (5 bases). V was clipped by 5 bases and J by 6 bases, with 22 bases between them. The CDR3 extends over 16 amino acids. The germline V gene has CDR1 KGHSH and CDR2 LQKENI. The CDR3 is CASSDTGKPHDDGYTF. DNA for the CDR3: TGTGCCAGCTCAGATACAGGTAAGCCCCACGATGATGGCTACACCTTC.

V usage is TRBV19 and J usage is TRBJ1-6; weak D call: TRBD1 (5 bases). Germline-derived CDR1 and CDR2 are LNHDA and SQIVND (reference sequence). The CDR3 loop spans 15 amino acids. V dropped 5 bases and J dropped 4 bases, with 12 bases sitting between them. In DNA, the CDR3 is TGTGCCAGTAGTGCCCAGACAGAGTATAATTCACCCCTCCACTTT. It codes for CASSAQTEYNSPLHF.

In nucleotides, the CDR3 is TGTGCCAGCACCGAAAATCGGTACCAAGAGACCCAGTACTTC. This sequence encodes CASTENRYQETQYF. The chain links TRBV6-5 to TRBJ2-5; D remains unclear. From germline, CDR1 is MNHEY and CDR2 SVGAGI. V shed 7 bases and J shed 0 bases, with 12 bases lying between them. The CDR3 sequence is 14 residues long.

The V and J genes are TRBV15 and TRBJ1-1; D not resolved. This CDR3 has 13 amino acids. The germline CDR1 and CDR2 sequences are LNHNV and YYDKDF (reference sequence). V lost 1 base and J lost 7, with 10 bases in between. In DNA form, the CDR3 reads TGTGCCACCAGCAGAGTAAATTCAGGTGAAGCTTTCTTT. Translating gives CATSRVNSGEAFF.

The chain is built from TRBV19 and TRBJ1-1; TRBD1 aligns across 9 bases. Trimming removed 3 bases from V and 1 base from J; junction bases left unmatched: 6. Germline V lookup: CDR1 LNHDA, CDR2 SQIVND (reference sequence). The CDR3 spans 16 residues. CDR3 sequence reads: CASSIFRGQGNTEAFF. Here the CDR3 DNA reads TGTGCCAGTAGTATCTTTCGGGGACAGGGGAACACTGAAGCTTTCTTT.

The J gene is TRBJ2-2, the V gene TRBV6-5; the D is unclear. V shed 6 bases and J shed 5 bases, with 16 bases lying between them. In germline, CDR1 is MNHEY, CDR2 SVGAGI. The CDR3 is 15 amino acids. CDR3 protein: CASSYDIMFTGELFF. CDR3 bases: TGTGCCAGCAGCTACGACATTATGTTTACCGGGGAGCTGTTTTTT.

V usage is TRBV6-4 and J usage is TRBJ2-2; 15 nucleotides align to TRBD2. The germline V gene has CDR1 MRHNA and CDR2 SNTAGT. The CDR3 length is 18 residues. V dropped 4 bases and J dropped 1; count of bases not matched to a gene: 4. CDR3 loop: CASSARTSGRVNTGELFF. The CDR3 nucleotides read TGTGCCAGCAGTGCCAGGACTAGCGGGAGGGTGAACACCGGGGAGCTGTTTTTT.

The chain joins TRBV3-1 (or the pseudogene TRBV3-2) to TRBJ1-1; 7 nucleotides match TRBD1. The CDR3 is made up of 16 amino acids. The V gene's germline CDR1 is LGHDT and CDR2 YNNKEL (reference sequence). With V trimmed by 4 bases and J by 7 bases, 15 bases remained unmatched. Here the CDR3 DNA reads TGTGCCAGCAGCCTAAGGACAGGTCCCTTTTCGGGTGAAGCTTTCTTT. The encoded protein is CASSLRTGPFSGEAFF.

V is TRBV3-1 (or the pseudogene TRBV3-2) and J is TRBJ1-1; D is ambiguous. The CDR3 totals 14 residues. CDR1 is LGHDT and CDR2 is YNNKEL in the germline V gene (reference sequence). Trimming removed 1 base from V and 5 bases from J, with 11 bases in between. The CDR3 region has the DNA TGTGCCAGCAGCCAAGTCGGAGGAGGTACTGAAGCTTTCTTT. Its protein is CASSQVGGGTEAFF.

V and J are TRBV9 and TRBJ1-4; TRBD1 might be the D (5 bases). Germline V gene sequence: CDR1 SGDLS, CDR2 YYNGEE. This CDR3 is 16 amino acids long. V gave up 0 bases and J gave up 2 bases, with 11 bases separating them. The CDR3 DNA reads TGTGCCAGCAGCGTAGGGGCAGGGCTTACTAATGAAAAACTGTTTTTT. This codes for CASSVGAGLTNEKLFF. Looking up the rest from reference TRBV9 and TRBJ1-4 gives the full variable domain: DSGVTQTPKHLITATGQRVTLRCSPRSGDLSVYWYQQSLDQGLQFLIQYYNGEERAKGNILERFSAQQFPDLHSELNLSSLELGDSALYFCASSVGAGLTNEKLFFGSGTQLSVL.

CDR3 nucleotide sequence: TGTGCCAGCAGCAGGGGACAGGTCAACTATGGCTACACCTTC. Its protein product is CASSRGQVNYGYTF. The chain uses TRBV5-6 and TRBJ1-2, with TRBD1 matching over 8 bases. This CDR3 has 14 amino acids. CDR1 and CDR2 (germline): SGHDT, YYEEEE. J was trimmed by 2 bases and V by 4 bases; bases with no gene match: 4.

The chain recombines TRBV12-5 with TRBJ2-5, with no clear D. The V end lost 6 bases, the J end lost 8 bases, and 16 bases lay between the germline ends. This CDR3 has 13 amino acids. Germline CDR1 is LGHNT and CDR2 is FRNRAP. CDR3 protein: CASGLAGSGTQYF. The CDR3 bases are TGTGCTAGTGGATTAGCCGGTTCTGGCACCCAGTACTTC.

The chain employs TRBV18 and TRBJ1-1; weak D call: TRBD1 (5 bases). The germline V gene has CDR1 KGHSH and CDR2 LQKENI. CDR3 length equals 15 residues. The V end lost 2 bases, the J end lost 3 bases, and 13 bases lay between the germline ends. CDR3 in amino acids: CASSPGGGFDTEAFF. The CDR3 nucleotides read TGTGCCAGCTCACCAGGGGGGGGGTTTGACACTGAAGCTTTCTTT.

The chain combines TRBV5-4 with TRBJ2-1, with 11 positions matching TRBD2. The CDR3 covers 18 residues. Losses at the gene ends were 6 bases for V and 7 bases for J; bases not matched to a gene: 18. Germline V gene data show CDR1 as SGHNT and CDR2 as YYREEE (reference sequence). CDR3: CASTRGSLVAGGHNEQFF. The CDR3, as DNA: TGTGCCAGCACCCGAGGGTCCCTAGTAGCGGGGGGGCATAATGAGCAGTTCTTC.